This T cell receptor beta chain was profiled in a study of blood T cell repertoires in COVID-19. Study-level background: Samples representing acute and convalescent COVID-19 were sourced from the United States, Italy and Spain. T cells, B-cell-depleted T cells, or PBMCs provided the cDNA or gDNA that served as material.

Original processing methods: Estimation of nucleated cell counts was performed using reference gene primer amplification. Data came from immunoSEQ multiplex PCR; TCRdb stores just in-frame clones and leaves some out. V and J calls and clone size are given by that table; D and trimming were obtained from the DNA. The table records 150,000 or so clones, more than 80% of them present only once. The CDR3 extends over 14 amino acids. Trimming pared 4 bases from V and 5 bases from J, leaving 11 bases between. Germline CDR1 reads MNHEY; CDR2 reads SVGAGI. Patients of the Seattle cohort, enrolled during active infection, were followed longitudinally.

This TCR was sampled from a man between 18 and 29 years old with COVID-19, enrolled during active disease. J is TRBJ2-2 and V is TRBV6-5; a possible D gene is TRBD1 (5 bases). Input material: peripheral blood. CDR3 sequence reads: CASSSQGVTGELFF. The DNA for the CDR3 is TGTGCCAGCAGTTCTCAGGGTGTTACCGGGGAGCTGTTTTTT.